Listed below are T cell receptor beta chains from one sample, sequenced in a study of blood T cell repertoires in COVID-19. Clones were read by immunoSEQ multiplex PCR, and TCRdb kept only the in-frame ones, dropping some. Among about 150,000 clones listed, over 80% were seen once. The sequenced material came from PBMCs or T cells enriched from blood (not recorded which). These receptors all come from a woman aged 40 to 50 who had recovered from COVID-19. Both conserved end residues are part of each CDR3. D genes are given only for firm matches. The size of a clone is reported for some rows only, either as once, few or many, or as a class for expanded clones.

j_gene | abundance | v_gene | d_gene | CDR3nt | CDR3aa
TRBJ2-1 | few | TRBV29-1 | TRBD1 | TGCAGCGTAGACAGGGTCACCTACAATGAGCAGTTCTTC | CSVDRVTYNEQFF
TRBJ2-1 | - | TRBV5-1 | TRBD2 | TGCGCCAGCAGCCCGGGACTAGCGGATTACAATGAGCAGTTCTTC | CASSPGLADYNEQFF
TRBJ1-5 | - | TRBV6-1 | - | TGTGCCAGCAGTGAAGAGGGGAGCAATCAGCCCCAGCATTTT | CASSEEGSNQPQHF
TRBJ1-4 | - | TRBV9 | - | TGTGCCAGCAGCCCCTACGGGACTATTGAAAAACTGTTTTTT | CASSPYGTIEKLFF
TRBJ2-7 | - | TRBV6-5 | - | TGTGCCAGCAGCCCCACCGCGGGGAGTCAGAGCGAGCAGTACTTC | CASSPTAGSQSEQYF
TRBJ2-3 | - | TRBV10-3 | - | TGTGCCATCAGGGGGGGTGAAGATACGCAGTATTTT | CAIRGGEDTQYF
TRBJ2-7 | - | TRBV6-5 | - | TGTGCCAGCAGTCCGCCGGGTTCGGGATCCTACGAGCAGTACTTC | CASSPPGSGSYEQYF
TRBJ1-5 | - | TRBV5-1 | TRBD1 | TGCGCCAGCAGCGTCGGACAGGGCGGTCATAGCAATCAGCCCCAGCATTTT | CASSVGQGGHSNQPQHF
TRBJ2-7 | - | TRBV2 | - | TGTGCCAGCAGTACAGGGATCGGTTACGAGCAGTACTTC | CASSTGIGYEQYF
TRBJ2-7 | - | TRBV10-3 | TRBD1 | TGTGCCATCAGTGGGAATGGACAGGGGGCTCGGTACGAGCAGTACTTC | CAISGNGQGARYEQYF
TRBJ1-5 | once | TRBV19 | - | TGTGCCAGTAGTATAGAGGGGGACTTCTATAGCAATCAGCCCCAGCATTTT | CASSIEGDFYSNQPQHF
TRBJ1-1 | - | TRBV9 | TRBD1 | TGTGCCAGCAGCGCGACAGGGGGGATTAACACTGAAGCTTTCTTT | CASSATGGINTEAFF
TRBJ2-2 | - | TRBV27 | TRBD2 | TGTGCCAGCAGTCATATACCCATGACTAGCGGGAGGAGTGGCGGGGAGCTGTTTTTT | CASSHIPMTSGRSGGELFF
TRBJ2-1 | once | TRBV21-1 | - | TGTGCCAGCAGCAGGGGCGGGGTCTTGACGTTCAATGAGCAGTTCTTC | CASSRGGVLTFNEQFF
TRBJ1-2 | - | TRBV6-5 | - | TGTGCCAGCACTGGAGTCCTCCGGATCTATGGCTACACCTTC | CASTGVLRIYGYTF
TRBJ1-2 | - | TRBV10-3 | - | TGTGCCATCAGTGACGTCGGCCAGGCCTATGGCTACACCTTC | CAISDVGQAYGYTF
TRBJ1-1 | - | TRBV5-6 | - | TGTGCCAGCAGCTTGGGATATACAGGTAACACTGAAGCTTTCTTT | CASSLGYTGNTEAFF
TRBJ2-3 | - | TRBV7-3 | - | TGTGCCAGCAGCTTAAGCGGGGGCTCCACAGATACGCAGTATTTT | CASSLSGGSTDTQYF
TRBJ2-7 | - | TRBV4-1 | TRBD1 | TGCGCCAGCAGCCAGTATGGCCCGACAGGGGCCTCCCCCGAGCAGTACTTC | CASSQYGPTGASPEQYF
TRBJ2-5 | - | TRBV14 | - | TGTGCCAGCAGCCCCCAGGAGGGGCAGAGGCGAGAGACCCAGTACTTC | CASSPQEGQRRETQYF
TRBJ2-3 | once | TRBV29-1 | TRBD2 | TGCAGCGTTGTGGAGCGGGAGCCTACGCAGTATTTT | CSVVEREPTQYF
TRBJ2-1 | - | TRBV7-8 | TRBD1 | TGTGCCAGCAGCTCCGGACAGGGGCTCTACAATGAGCAGTTCTTC | CASSSGQGLYNEQFF
TRBJ2-5 | few | TRBV11-1 | TRBD2 | TGTGCCAGCAGCTTAGGGGGGGGTAAGGGAGAGACCCAGTACTTC | CASSLGGGKGETQYF
TRBJ2-7 | - | TRBV5-4 | TRBD2 | TGTGCCAGCAGCTTGGGGCTAGCGGGGGGGAATTCCTACGAGCAGTACTTC | CASSLGLAGGNSYEQYF
TRBJ2-5 | - | TRBV5-4 | TRBD2 | TGTGCCAGCAGATTAGCGGGGGTCGGAGAGACCCAGTACTTC | CASRLAGVGETQYF
TRBJ1-4 | - | TRBV14 | - | TGTGCCAGCAGCCAAGCGCGGTCAGGAGGTGGTGAAAAACTGTTTTTT | CASSQARSGGGEKLFF
TRBJ2-7 | - | TRBV11-2 | TRBD2 | TGTGCCAGCAGCTTGATCGGGAGGGCGTACGAGCAGTACTTC | CASSLIGRAYEQYF
TRBJ1-2 | - | TRBV24-1 | TRBD1 | TGTGCCACCAGTGATGGTGACAGGGGTTATGGCTACACCTTC | CATSDGDRGYGYTF
TRBJ1-4 | - | TRBV19 | - | TGTGCCAGTAGTACCCACGACGATAGGGGGAATGAAAAACTGTTTTTT | CASSTHDDRGNEKLFF
TRBJ2-7 | - | TRBV30 | TRBD1 | TGTGCCTGGAGTGGGACAGGCTACGAGCAGTACTTC | CAWSGTGYEQYF
TRBJ2-7 | - | TRBV6-5 | TRBD2 | TGTGCCAGCAGTCCTAGCGGGGGAACCCTCGAGCAGTACTTC | CASSPSGGTLEQYF
TRBJ2-1 | - | TRBV5-8 | TRBD2 | TGTGCCAGCAGCTTGTGGGGGGGTCTATACAATGAGCAGTTCTTC | CASSLWGGLYNEQFF
TRBJ1-1 | - | TRBV16 | - | TGTGCCAGCAGCCTCGTGCAGGGGAACACTGAAGCTTTCTTT | CASSLVQGNTEAFF
TRBJ2-1 | - | TRBV19 | TRBD1 | TGTGCCAGTGGAGGGCAGGGGGCGGTGAATGAGCAGTTCTTC | CASGGQGAVNEQFF
TRBJ1-2 | - | TRBV19 | TRBD1 | TGTGCCAGTAGGACCGGGACAGGGTTCTACACCTTC | CASRTGTGFYTF
TRBJ2-7 | - | TRBV25-1 | - | TGTGCCAGCAGTGACAGGACAATATACGAGCAGTACTTC | CASSDRTIYEQYF
TRBJ2-1 | - | TRBV6-5 | - | TGTGCCAGCAGGCGGCTAGAATACAATGAGCAGTTCTTC | CASRRLEYNEQFF
TRBJ2-7 | - | TRBV7-8 | TRBD1 | TGTGCCAGCAGCTTAGGACAGGGCTTAGACTCCTACGAGCAGTACTTC | CASSLGQGLDSYEQYF
TRBJ1-6 | - | TRBV3-1/TRBV3-2 | TRBD1 | TGTGCCAGCAGCCTATACCTACAGGGGGGCACCTATAATTCACCCCTCCACTTT | CASSLYLQGGTYNSPLHF
TRBJ2-3 | - | TRBV7-9 | TRBD2 | TGTGCCAGCAGCTCCCTAGCGGGAGGTCTCTCAGATACGCAGTATTTT | CASSSLAGGLSDTQYF
TRBJ1-1 | medium-sized | TRBV7-9 | - | TGTGCCAGCAGACAGGGCGTGGGGGCTTTCTTT | CASRQGVGAFF
TRBJ2-3 | - | TRBV9 | - | TGTGCCAGCAGCCCACGACCTAGCCCCAGCACAGATACGCAGTATTTT | CASSPRPSPSTDTQYF
TRBJ2-2 | - | TRBV15 | TRBD1 | TGTGCCACCAGCCGCGACAGGGGTTCCACCGGGGAGCTGTTTTTT | CATSRDRGSTGELFF
TRBJ2-3 | - | TRBV6-5 | - | TGTGCCAGCTCCCGGACCGGGACAAGCACAGATACGCAGTATTTT | CASSRTGTSTDTQYF
TRBJ2-2 | many | TRBV5-1 | - | TGCGCCAGCAGCGGAGGACTGGTGAACACCGGGGAGCTGTTTTTT | CASSGGLVNTGELFF
TRBJ2-1 | - | TRBV7-3 | TRBD2 | TGTGCCAGCAGCTTAACACCAGCGGGGGGCTCCTACAATGAGCAGTTCTTC | CASSLTPAGGSYNEQFF
TRBJ1-6 | - | TRBV6-1 | - | TGTGCCAGCAGTGAGGGGCTGGGTGGGTCACCCCTCCACTTT | CASSEGLGGSPLHF
TRBJ2-1 | - | TRBV30 | - | TGTGCCTGGGGTGGCCTAGCCGCAGCTGAGCAGTTCTTC | CAWGGLAAAEQFF
TRBJ1-1 | once | TRBV3-1/TRBV3-2 | TRBD1 | TGTGCCAGCAGCGGACAGGTCAACACTGAAGCTTTCTTT | CASSGQVNTEAFF
TRBJ2-7 | once | TRBV4-2 | TRBD2 | TGTGCCAGCAGCCCTGGGACTAGCGGAACCTACGAGCAGTACTTC | CASSPGTSGTYEQYF
TRBJ2-7 | - | TRBV18 | - | TGTGCCAGCTCACCTCCCAGGTCCGGCGCCTACGAGCAGTACTTC | CASSPPRSGAYEQYF
TRBJ2-1 | - | TRBV6-2/TRBV6-3 | - | TGTGCCAGCAGTTTGTTGGCGCGATCGGAGAGCTCCTACAATGAGCAGTTCTTC | CASSLLARSESSYNEQFF
TRBJ2-1 | - | TRBV7-8 | TRBD2 | TGTGCCAGCAGCCCACAAAGCGGGAGGCCTCACAATGAGCAGTTCTTC | CASSPQSGRPHNEQFF